The 20 T cell receptor beta chains listed next were all sequenced from one sample in a study of PD-1 blockade in mismatch repair-deficient tumors (dated by TCRdb to the late 2010s). The library was made by the immunoSEQ multiplex PCR assay. In TCRdb, the immuneACCESS table is reduced to in-frame sequences with V and J assigned. These tables do not hold every clone; where another copy was compared, an unresolved V gene accounts for under half, and the others remain unexplained. This sample gives some 85,000 clones in total; roughly 80% of them show up just once. Together, the top ten hold roughly 6% of the sample. Specimen: peripheral blood, collected 44 weeks after starting pembrolizumab. These receptors originate from an adult with mismatch repair-deficient cancer.

The CDR3: CASSRLWGEKLFF. The DNA of the CDR3 is TGTGCCAGCAGCCGCCTCTGGGGTGAAAAACTGTTTTTT. This chain joins TRBV7-9 and TRBJ1-4; unclear D gene. CDR3 length: 13 residues. The V gene lost 5 bases and the J gene lost 7 bases, with 11 bases spanning the gap. Per the germline V gene, CDR1 is SEHNR and CDR2 is FQNEAQ (reference sequence).

The rearrangement joins TRBV4-3 to TRBJ2-7; no reliable D call. Germline V gene lookup returns CDR1 LGHNA and CDR2 YSLEER. This CDR3 contains 14 residues. The germline V and J ends were trimmed by 1 base and 5 bases, with 12 bases remaining between them. CDR3 in DNA: TGCGCCAGCAGCCAAGGAATGGAGTTGAACGAGCAGTACTTC. This gives the protein CASSQGMELNEQYF.

This clone has only a few counts. This chain links TRBV6-6 with TRBJ2-7; TRBD1 matches at 8 bases. The CDR3 extends over 12 amino acids. Trimming cost V 10 bases and J 2 bases; bases outside gene matches: 4. Germline values: CDR1 MNHNY, CDR2 SVGAGI (reference sequence). This CDR3 reads CATRQGPYEQYF. DNA for the CDR3: TGTGCCACCCGACAGGGGCCCTACGAGCAGTACTTC.

The chain has TRBV18 and TRBJ2-7; tentatively, D is TRBD2 (5 bases). Germline CDR1 reads KGHSH; CDR2 reads LQKENI. The CDR3 is made up of 14 amino acids. The ends were cut back, 3 bases at V and 7 bases at J, with 16 bases in the middle. Written as DNA, the CDR3 is TGTGCCAGCTCACCGGATTTTTTTCGGGAAGAGCAGTACTTC. It encodes CASSPDFFREEQYF. Combining the CDR3 with reference TRBV18 and TRBJ2-7 gives the whole variable domain NAGVMQNPRHLVRRRGQEARLRCSPMKGHSHVYWYRQLPEEGLKFMVYLQKENIIDESGMPKERFSAEFPKEGPSILRIQQVVRGDSAAYFCASSPDFFREEQYFGPGTRLTVT.

CDR3 protein: CASRTLLGSTDTQYF. CDR3 DNA sequence: TGTGCCAGTAGAACCTTACTGGGGAGCACAGATACGCAGTATTTT. The chain has TRBV19 and TRBJ2-3; D ambiguous. Per germline, CDR1 LNHDA and CDR2 SQIVND (reference sequence). There are 15 residues in the CDR3. Trimming shortened V by 6 bases and J by 0 bases, and 13 bases separated the two germline ends.

V usage is TRBV2 and J usage is TRBJ1-1; TRBD1 agrees at 8 bases. Per the germline V gene, CDR1 is SNHLY and CDR2 is FYNNEI. The CDR3 has 15 amino acids. Trimming took 3 bases from V and 0 from J; bases not matched to a gene: 3. CDR3 DNA: TGTGCCAGCAGTGACCGACAGGGGATGAACACTGAAGCTTTCTTT. This sequence encodes CASSDRQGMNTEAFF.

The rearrangement uses TRBV7-3 and TRBJ2-1; 7 nucleotides agree with TRBD1. The J segment lost 3 bases and the V segment lost 6 bases, leaving 8 bases of the junction unmatched. The germline V gene has CDR1 SGHTA and CDR2 FQGTGA. This CDR3 is 15 amino acids long. The CDR3 here is CASRESGQSYNEQFF. CDR3 in DNA: TGTGCCAGCAGGGAATCGGGACAGAGCTACAATGAGCAGTTCTTC.

This chain uses TRBV5-1 with TRBJ1-1, with D unclear. The germline V gene has CDR1 SGHRS and CDR2 YFSETQ. The CDR3 consists of 11 residues. V shed 0 bases and J shed 7 bases, with 4 bases lying between them. CDR3 protein: CASSLGDEAFF. As DNA, the CDR3 is TGCGCCAGCAGCTTGGGGGATGAAGCTTTCTTT.

This chain links TRBV28 with TRBJ2-7, with D perhaps TRBD1 (6 bases). V gave up 3 bases and J gave up 1 base, with 16 bases separating them. Looked up from germline, CDR1 is MDHEN and CDR2 is SYDVKM. This CDR3 region has 16 residues. CDR3 nucleotide sequence: TGTGCCAGCAGTTTCTGGGAAGAGGGGGAGTCCTACGAGCAGTACTTC. This gives the protein CASSFWEEGESYEQYF.

The chain is built from TRBV5-1 and TRBJ2-7; 9 bases line up with TRBD2. The length of the CDR3 is 15 residues. Trimming took 9 bases from V and 5 from J; bases not matched to a gene: 15. CDR1 is SGHRS and CDR2 is YFSETQ in the germline V gene. CDR3: CATSGGSGSSHEQYF. CDR3 sequence (DNA): TGCGCCACTTCGGGAGGTAGCGGGAGTTCCCACGAGCAGTACTTC.

The chain carries TRBV18 and TRBJ1-5; unclear D gene. V lost 4 bases to trimming and J lost 0 bases, with 10 bases between them. This CDR3 region has 15 residues. The germline gives CDR1 KGHSH, CDR2 LQKENI. Written as DNA, the CDR3 is TGTGCCAGCTCACTGGAACAGCCTAGCAATCAGCCCCAGCATTTT. It codes for CASSLEQPSNQPQHF.

V gene TRBV4-3 combines with J gene TRBJ2-7, with no clear D. Trimming pared 4 bases from V and 4 bases from J, leaving 11 bases between. CDR1 and CDR2 from the germline V gene are LGHNA and YSLEER. The CDR3 is 13 residues long. The DNA of the CDR3 is TGCGCCAGCAGCCCGACAACGCGGTACGAGCAGTACTTC. This encodes CASSPTTRYEQYF.

This chain connects TRBV7-2 to TRBJ2-7; 7 positions agree with TRBD1. Germline V gives CDR1 SGHTA, CDR2 FQGNSA. The CDR3 length is 16 residues. The V and J ends lost 1 base and 6 bases, in that order; junction bases with no gene match: 12. The CDR3 nucleotides read TGTGCCAGCAGCTTAGGGGGACAGAGGGCGAGAGGCGAGCAGTACTTC. Its protein is CASSLGGQRARGEQYF.

The V gene is TRBV7-9, the J gene TRBJ2-7, with D possibly TRBD2 on 5 matching bases. Germline V CDR1 and CDR2: SEHNR, FQNEAQ (reference sequence). This CDR3 is built from 12 residues. The germline V and J ends were trimmed by 5 bases and 9 bases, with 14 bases remaining between them. CDR3 in amino acids: CASSQEAGLQYF. In DNA form, the CDR3 reads TGTGCCAGCAGCCAAGAGGCGGGTTTGCAGTACTTC.

The gene calls are TRBV25-1 and TRBJ1-2; TRBD1 agrees at 9 bases. Germline assignment: CDR1 MGHDK and CDR2 SYGVNS. Germline trimming cut 1 base from V and 6 bases from J; bases unmatched to any gene: 6. This CDR3 contains 15 residues. The CDR3 DNA reads TGTGCCAGCAGTGAATCCTACAGGGGGCGGGATGGCTACACCTTC. Protein sequence: CASSESYRGRDGYTF.

The chain recombines TRBV30 with TRBJ1-5, with a possible D match to TRBD1 (5 bases). The CDR3 has 16 residues. V was pared by 1 base and J by 4 bases, with 17 bases between. In germline, CDR1 is GTSNPN, CDR2 SVGIG (reference sequence). The CDR3 nucleotides read TGTGCCTGGAGTGGCCTGGGGGGACTGAAGAATCAGCCCCAGCATTTT. Translating gives CAWSGLGGLKNQPQHF. Full variable domain (rest looked up from reference TRBV30 and TRBJ1-5): SQTIHQWPATLVQPVGSPLSLECTVEGTSNPNLYWYRQAAGRGLQLLFYSVGIGQISSEVPQNLSASRPQDRQFILSSKKLLLSDSGFYLCAWSGLGGLKNQPQHFGDGTRLSIL.

V and J are TRBV5-4 and TRBJ2-5, with 11 bases that match TRBD2. Germline V CDR1 and CDR2: SGHNT, YYREEE (reference sequence). This CDR3 is built from 15 residues. V was pared by 4 bases and J by 2 bases, with 4 bases of the junction left unmatched. This CDR3 reads CASSPTSGTQETQYF. In nucleotides, the CDR3 is TGTGCCAGCAGCCCGACTAGCGGGACACAAGAGACCCAGTACTTC.

The chain employs TRBV9 and TRBJ1-2, with 9 bases fitting TRBD1. Germline loops: CDR1 SGDLS, CDR2 YYNGEE. Losses at the gene ends were 4 bases for V and 4 bases for J; bases not matched to a gene: 5. This CDR3 contains 14 residues. CDR3 amino acids: CASSLQTGGYGYTF. The CDR3 DNA sequence: TGTGCCAGCAGCCTACAGACAGGGGGCTATGGCTACACCTTC. The entire variable domain, with the rest obtained from reference TRBV9 and TRBJ1-2, is as follows: DSGVTQTPKHLITATGQRVTLRCSPRSGDLSVYWYQQSLDQGLQFLIQYYNGEERAKGNILERFSAQQFPDLHSELNLSSLELGDSALYFCASSLQTGGYGYTFGSGTRLTVV.

This clone has a handful of counts. This chain uses TRBV18 with TRBJ2-1; 11 nucleotides align to TRBD2. Germline CDR1 and CDR2: KGHSH and LQKENI. This CDR3 is built from 16 residues. V shed 2 bases, J shed 4 bases, and the junction held 4 bases outside the gene matches. The CDR3 DNA follows: TGTGCCAGCTCACCAGCCGGGACTAGCGGTTACAATGAGCAGTTCTTC. Translation gives CASSPAGTSGYNEQFF.

The chain carries TRBV2 and TRBJ1-2; D is undetermined. V dropped 6 bases and J dropped 4 bases, with 9 bases sitting between them. The germline gives CDR1 SNHLY, CDR2 FYNNEI. This CDR3 is built from 12 residues. The CDR3 nucleotides are TGTGCCAGCAGACAGCTTTTCTATGGCTACACCTTC. This codes for CASRQLFYGYTF.